These 11 T cell receptor beta chains came from one sample sequenced in a study of glioma-infiltrating T cells after dendritic cell vaccination. Repertoires were generated with immunoSEQ multiplex PCR, while TCRdb's copy carries only in-frame clones and drops some. The sample has fewer than 40,000 clones, 90% seen once. This specimen consisted of blood, obtained before dendritic cell vaccination. Every receptor here comes from a human donor with glioblastoma.

The chain uses TRBV7-8 and TRBJ2-1, with D possibly matching TRBD2 (6 bases). CDR1 SGHVS and CDR2 FQNEAQ come from the germline V gene. This CDR3 comprises 14 residues. Trimming took off 4 bases at V and 4 bases at J, with 11 bases between the two ends. The CDR3 DNA reads as TGTGCCAGCAGCTCGAGCCGGGAGTACAATGAGCAGTTCTTC. Amino acid sequence: CASSSSREYNEQFF. The complete variable domain, with remaining parts taken from reference TRBV7-8 and TRBJ2-1, reads GAGVSQSPRYKVAKRGQDVALRCDPISGHVSLFWYQQALGQGPEFLTYFQNEAQLDKSGLPSDRFFAERPEGSVSTLKIQRTQQEDSAVYLCASSSSREYNEQFFGPGTRLTVL.

The rearrangement links TRBV4-1 to TRBJ2-1; TRBD2 matches at 9 bases. Germline V gene lookup returns CDR1 MGHRA and CDR2 YSYEKL. J gave up 12 bases and V 0 bases, and 9 bases lay outside the gene matches. This CDR3 contains 15 residues. The DNA for the CDR3 is TGCGCCAGCAGCCAAGATCCCCTAGCGGGGAAAGGGCAGTTCTTC. This sequence encodes CASSQDPLAGKGQFF.

This sequence joins TRBV7-8 and TRBJ1-2; no definite D call. The CDR3 has 14 residues. The V end was cut by 5 bases, the J end by 0 bases, with 10 bases between. CDR1 and CDR2 from the germline V gene are SGHVS and FQNEAQ. The CDR3 region is CASSQQSTNYGYTF. CDR3 DNA sequence: TGTGCCAGCAGCCAACAGAGTACTAACTATGGCTACACCTTC.

The CDR3 DNA sequence: TGTGCCAGCAGCCAAGAACAGTCACAGGGCCCCCTCCACTTT. Its protein is CASSQEQSQGPLHF. This chain links TRBV14 with TRBJ1-6; a weak D match, TRBD1 (6 bases). The V and J ends lost 0 bases and 13 bases respectively, with 13 bases between them. The CDR3 is 14 residues long. Germline V gene data show CDR1 as SGHDN and CDR2 as FVKESK. Based on the CDR3 plus reference TRBV14 and TRBJ1-6, the full variable domain is EAGVTQFPSHSVIEKGQTVTLRCDPISGHDNLYWYRRVMGKEIKFLLHFVKESKQDESGMPNNRFLAERTGGTYSTLKVQPAELEDSGVYFCASSQEQSQGPLHFGNGTRLTVT.

The chain recombines TRBV5-4 with TRBJ1-2; D is possibly TRBD1 (6 bases). The ends were cut back, 0 bases at V and 1 base at J, with 13 bases in the middle. Germline V gives CDR1 SGHNT, CDR2 YYREEE (reference sequence). The CDR3 is 16 residues long. The CDR3 nucleotides read TGTGCCAGCAGCTTGGCCGCGGACAGCCGTAACTATGGCTACACCTTC. It specifies CASSLAADSRNYGYTF.

The V call is TRBV7-9, the J call TRBJ2-1; 9 bases are a match to TRBD2. In germline, CDR1 is SEHNR, CDR2 FQNEAQ (reference sequence). V was clipped by 1 base and J by 5 bases; unmatched bases: 6. The length of the CDR3 is 16 residues. This chain's CDR3 is CASSLDISGRDNEQFF. The CDR3 DNA sequence: TGTGCCAGCAGCTTAGATATTAGCGGGAGAGACAATGAGCAGTTCTTC.

V and J are TRBV19 and TRBJ2-7; D gene ambiguous. This CDR3 has 15 residues. The V gene lost 4 bases and the J gene lost 3 bases, with 16 bases spanning the gap. Germline CDR1 LNHDA, CDR2 SQIVND (reference sequence). The CDR3 protein is CASSNYQDIFYEQYF. CDR3 sequence (DNA): TGTGCCAGTAGTAATTATCAGGATATCTTCTACGAGCAGTACTTC.

This chain connects TRBV19 to TRBJ1-5, with D unresolved. The CDR3 has 16 residues. The V gene's germline CDR1 is LNHDA and CDR2 SQIVND (reference sequence). Trimming took 6 bases from V and 0 from J, leaving 15 bases between them. The CDR3 DNA reads as TGTGCCAGTAGCCCCCTACCCCCGAATAGCAATCAGCCCCAGCATTTT. Translated, it gives CASSPLPPNSNQPQHF.

The rearrangement joins TRBV6-1 to TRBJ1-4; 12 nucleotides match TRBD1. With 3 bases clipped from V and 6 bases from J, the junction kept 17 bases outside the gene matches. Germline CDR1 is MNHNS and CDR2 is SASEGT. The CDR3 runs 20 residues. CDR3 coding DNA: TGTGCCAGCAGTGACAGTGATCCGGGACAGGGGGCGCGGAGGCATGAAAAACTGTTTTTT. It is translated as CASSDSDPGQGARRHEKLFF.

This clone was detected a few times. V and J are TRBV6-5 and TRBJ2-7; maybe TRBD1 (5 bases). The CDR3 has 15 residues. V was cut by 0 bases and J by 0 bases, with 9 bases left in between. Germline V gene sequence: CDR1 MNHEY, CDR2 SVGAGI. The CDR3 sequence is CASSYSATDSYEQYF. CDR3 nucleotides: TGTGCCAGCAGTTACTCTGCGACAGACTCCTACGAGCAGTACTTC.

This chain joins TRBV5-1 and TRBJ2-5; 16 nucleotides agree with TRBD2. Germline V gene sequence: CDR1 SGHRS, CDR2 YFSETQ. CDR3 size: 18 residues. Trimming cost V 1 base and J 0 bases; bases outside gene matches: 3. CDR3 amino acids: CASSLTGLAGGYQETQYF. The DNA for the CDR3 is TGCGCCAGCAGCTTGACGGGACTAGCGGGGGGGTACCAAGAGACCCAGTACTTC.